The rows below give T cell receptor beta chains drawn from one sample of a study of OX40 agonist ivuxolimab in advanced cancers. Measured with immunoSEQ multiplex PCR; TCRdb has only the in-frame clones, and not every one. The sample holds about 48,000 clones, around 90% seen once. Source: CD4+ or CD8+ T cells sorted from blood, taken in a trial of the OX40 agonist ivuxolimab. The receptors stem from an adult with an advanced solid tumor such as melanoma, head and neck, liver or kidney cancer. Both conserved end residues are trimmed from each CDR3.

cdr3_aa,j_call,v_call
ASSQAAEGSAEAF,TRBJ1-1,TRBV4-2
ATQGRGSGELF,TRBJ2-2,TRBV6-5
ASSSGTHNYGYT,TRBJ1-2,TRBV5-1
SVVQANSGNTIY,TRBJ1-3,TRBV29-1
ASTLRGGMNTEAF,TRBJ1-1,TRBV6-5
ASSSIETQY,TRBJ2-5,TRBV7-6
ASSLGGSNQPQH,TRBJ1-5,TRBV5-4
AWSPEWGTSYEQY,TRBJ2-7,TRBV30
ASSLSSRFANTGELF,TRBJ2-2,TRBV11-3
ASSHPDISLTNEQF,TRBJ2-1,TRBV4-1
ASSLGLVTEAF,TRBJ1-1,TRBV6-6
ASSASGGSADTQY,TRBJ2-3,TRBV6-6
ASRLVGIYGYT,TRBJ1-2,TRBV12-2
ASSTGLAGTQETQY,TRBJ2-5,TRBV5-1
ASSYALRATNSPLH,TRBJ1-6,TRBV5-1
ASSFSRGIVKNIQY,TRBJ2-4,TRBV28
ASSQDWDRGPGELF,TRBJ2-2,TRBV4-2
ASKEGQAYNEQF,TRBJ2-1,TRBV19
ASTPDRELRNEQF,TRBJ2-1,TRBV6-5
ASKLQEGLSSYNSPLH,TRBJ1-6,TRBV21-1
ASSIGGGSNQPQH,TRBJ1-5,TRBV19
SDSGDLSSYNEQF,TRBJ2-1,TRBV29-1
ASSFFRQGYVDEQF,TRBJ2-1,TRBV5-6
ASSPTGHESSYEQY,TRBJ2-7,TRBV5-1
ASSTGTGVSEQY,TRBJ2-7,TRBV5-1
ASSHSYRVGNYGYT,TRBJ1-2,TRBV23-1
ASSETGLETQY,TRBJ2-5,TRBV25-1
ASSGGGGNQPQH,TRBJ1-5,TRBV7-9
ASSSGATEAF,TRBJ1-1,TRBV10-1
ASSLTWEPYNEQF,TRBJ2-1,TRBV7-9
ASSSSDSNYGYT,TRBJ1-2,TRBV7-9
ASSAGTAFYSGANVLT,TRBJ2-6,TRBV27
ASSQSTWLMNTEAF,TRBJ1-1,TRBV4-2
ASSLEAGGPGELF,TRBJ2-2,TRBV5-1
ASGFWQGPQH,TRBJ1-5,TRBV12-5